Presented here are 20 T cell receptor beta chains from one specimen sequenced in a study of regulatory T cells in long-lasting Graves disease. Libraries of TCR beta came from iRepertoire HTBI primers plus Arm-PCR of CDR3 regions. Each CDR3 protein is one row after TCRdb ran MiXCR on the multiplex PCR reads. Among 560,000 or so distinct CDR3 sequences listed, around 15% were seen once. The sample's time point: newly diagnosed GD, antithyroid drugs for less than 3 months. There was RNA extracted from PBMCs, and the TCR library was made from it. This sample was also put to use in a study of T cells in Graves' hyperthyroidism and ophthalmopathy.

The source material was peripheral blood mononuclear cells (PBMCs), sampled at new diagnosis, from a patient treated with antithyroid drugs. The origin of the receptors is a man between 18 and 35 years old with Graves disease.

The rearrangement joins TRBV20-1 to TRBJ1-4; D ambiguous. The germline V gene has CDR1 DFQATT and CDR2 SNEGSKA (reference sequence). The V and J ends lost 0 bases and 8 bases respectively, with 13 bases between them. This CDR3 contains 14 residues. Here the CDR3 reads CSARDPREIEKLFF. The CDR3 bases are TGCAGTGCTAGAGATCCCCGGGAGATCGAAAAACTGTTTTTT.

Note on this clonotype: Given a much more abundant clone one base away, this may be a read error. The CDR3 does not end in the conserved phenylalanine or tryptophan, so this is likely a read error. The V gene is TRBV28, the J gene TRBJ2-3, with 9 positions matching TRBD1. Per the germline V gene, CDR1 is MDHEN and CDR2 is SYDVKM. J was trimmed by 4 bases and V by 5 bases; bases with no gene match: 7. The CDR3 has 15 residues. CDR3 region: CASSKPGQGSDTQYL. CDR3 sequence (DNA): TGTGCCAGCAGTAAACCGGGACAGGGTTCAGATACGCAGTATCTT.

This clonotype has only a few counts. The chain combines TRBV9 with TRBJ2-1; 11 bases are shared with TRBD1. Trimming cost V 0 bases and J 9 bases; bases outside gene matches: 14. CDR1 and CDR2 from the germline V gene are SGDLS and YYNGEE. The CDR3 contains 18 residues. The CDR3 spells CASSVASGRTGGRGEQFF. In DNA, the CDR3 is TGTGCCAGCAGCGTAGCTTCGGGGCGGACAGGGGGCAGGGGTGAGCAGTTCTTC.

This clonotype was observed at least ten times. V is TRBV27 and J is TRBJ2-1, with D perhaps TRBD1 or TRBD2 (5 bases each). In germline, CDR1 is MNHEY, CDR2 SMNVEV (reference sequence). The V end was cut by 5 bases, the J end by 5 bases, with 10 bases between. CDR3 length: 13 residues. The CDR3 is CASSRGEDNEQFF. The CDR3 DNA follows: TGTGCCAGCAGTCGGGGCGAGGACAATGAGCAGTTCTTC.

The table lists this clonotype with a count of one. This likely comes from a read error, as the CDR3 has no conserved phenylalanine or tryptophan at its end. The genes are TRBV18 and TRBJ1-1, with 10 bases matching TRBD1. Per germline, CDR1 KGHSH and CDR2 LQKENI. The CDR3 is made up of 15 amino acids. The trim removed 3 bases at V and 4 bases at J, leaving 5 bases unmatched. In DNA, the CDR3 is TGTGCCAGCTCACCTCGACAGGGGGCGAGCACTGAAGCTTTCCTT. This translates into CASSPRQGASTEAFL.

CDR3 DNA sequence: TGTGCCAGCAGCCCCACAGGGTCCCCCTACGAGCAGTACTTC. Amino acids: CASSPTGSPYEQYF. V and J are TRBV7-6 and TRBJ2-3; D is possibly TRBD1 (6 bases). The J call is in doubt because the DNA end fits TRBJ2-7 better. Germline V gene lookup returns CDR1 SGHVS and CDR2 FNYEAQ. This CDR3 contains 14 residues.

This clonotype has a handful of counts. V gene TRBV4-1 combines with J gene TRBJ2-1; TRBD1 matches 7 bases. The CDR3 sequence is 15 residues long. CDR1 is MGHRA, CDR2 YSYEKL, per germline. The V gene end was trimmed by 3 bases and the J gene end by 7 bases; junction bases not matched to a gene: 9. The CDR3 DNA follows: TGCGCCAGCAGCCACCGGGACAGAAAAAGGAATGAGCAGTTCTTC. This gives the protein CASSHRDRKRNEQFF.

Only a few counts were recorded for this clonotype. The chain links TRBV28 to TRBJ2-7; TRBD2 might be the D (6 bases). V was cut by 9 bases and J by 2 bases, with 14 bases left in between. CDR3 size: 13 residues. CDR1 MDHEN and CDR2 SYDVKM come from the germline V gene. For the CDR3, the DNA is TGTGCCAGTAATACACGGGAGCCCTACGAGCAGTACTTC. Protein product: CASNTREPYEQYF.

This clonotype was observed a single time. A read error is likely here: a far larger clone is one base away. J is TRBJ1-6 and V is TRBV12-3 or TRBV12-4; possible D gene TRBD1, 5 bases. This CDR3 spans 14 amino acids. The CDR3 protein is CASSLAGGNSPPHF. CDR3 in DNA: TGTGCCAGCAGTTTAGCCGGGGGTAATTCACCCCCCCACTTT.

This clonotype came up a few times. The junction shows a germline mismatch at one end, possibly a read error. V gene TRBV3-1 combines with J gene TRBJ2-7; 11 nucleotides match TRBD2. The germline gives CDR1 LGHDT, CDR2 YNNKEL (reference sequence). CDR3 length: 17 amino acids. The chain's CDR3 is CASSQGPASGRSYEQYF. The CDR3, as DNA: TGTGCCAGCAGCCAAGGGCCGGCTAGCGGGAGGTCATACGAGCAGTACTTT.

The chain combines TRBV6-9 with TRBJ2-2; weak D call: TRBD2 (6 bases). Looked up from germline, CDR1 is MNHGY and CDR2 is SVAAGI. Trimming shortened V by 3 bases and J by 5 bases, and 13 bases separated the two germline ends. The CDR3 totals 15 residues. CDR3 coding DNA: TGTGCCAGCAGTTACTCCGCAGGGACTACCGGGGAGCTGTTTTTT. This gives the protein CASSYSAGTTGELFF.

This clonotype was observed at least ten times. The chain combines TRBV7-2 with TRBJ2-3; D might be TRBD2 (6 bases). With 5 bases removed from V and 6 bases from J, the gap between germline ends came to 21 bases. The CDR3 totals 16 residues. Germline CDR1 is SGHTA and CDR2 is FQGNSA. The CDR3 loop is CASSRGTSGATDTQYF. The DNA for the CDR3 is TGTGCCAGCAGCCGGGGGACCTCCGGAGCCACGGATACGCAGTATTTT.

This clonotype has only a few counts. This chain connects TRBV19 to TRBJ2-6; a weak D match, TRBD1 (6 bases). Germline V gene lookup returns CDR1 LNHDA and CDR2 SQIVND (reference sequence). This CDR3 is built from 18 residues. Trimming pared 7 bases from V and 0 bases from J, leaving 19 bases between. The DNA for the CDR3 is TGTGCCAGTATGATCACAGGGTTCCGACGCTCTGGGGCCAACGTCCTGACTTTC. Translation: CASMITGFRRSGANVLTF.

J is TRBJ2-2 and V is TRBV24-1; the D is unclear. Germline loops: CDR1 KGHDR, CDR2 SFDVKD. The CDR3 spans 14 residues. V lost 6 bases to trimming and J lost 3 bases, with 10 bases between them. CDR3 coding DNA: TGTGCCACCAGTTATGACCGATACACCGGGGAGCTGTTTTTT. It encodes CATSYDRYTGELFF.

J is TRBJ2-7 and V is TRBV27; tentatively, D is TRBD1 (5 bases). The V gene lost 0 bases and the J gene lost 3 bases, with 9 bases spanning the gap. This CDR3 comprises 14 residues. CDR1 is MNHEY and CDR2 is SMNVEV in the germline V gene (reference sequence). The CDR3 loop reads CASSLSSRVYEQYF. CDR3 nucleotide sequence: TGTGCCAGCAGTTTATCGTCCAGGGTCTACGAGCAGTACTTC.

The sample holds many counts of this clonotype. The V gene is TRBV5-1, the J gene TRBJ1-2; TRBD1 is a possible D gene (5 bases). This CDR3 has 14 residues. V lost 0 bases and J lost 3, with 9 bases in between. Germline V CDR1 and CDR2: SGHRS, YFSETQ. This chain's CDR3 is CASSLGGRDYGYTF. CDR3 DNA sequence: TGCGCCAGCAGCTTGGGGGGACGGGACTATGGCTACACCTTC.

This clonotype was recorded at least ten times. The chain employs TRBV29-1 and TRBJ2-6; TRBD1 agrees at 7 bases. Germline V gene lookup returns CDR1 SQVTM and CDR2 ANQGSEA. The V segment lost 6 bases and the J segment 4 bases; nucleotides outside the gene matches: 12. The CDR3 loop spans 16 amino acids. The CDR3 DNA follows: TGCAGCGTGGATTCAGGGGGATCGGCAGGGGCCAACGTCCTGACTTTC. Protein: CSVDSGGSAGANVLTF. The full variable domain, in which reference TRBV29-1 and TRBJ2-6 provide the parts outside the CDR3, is SAVISQKPSRDICQRGTSLTIQCQVDSQVTMMFWYRQQPGQSLTLIATANQGSEATYESGFVIDKFPISRPNLTFSTLTVSNMSPEDSSIYLCSVDSGGSAGANVLTFGAGSRLTVL.

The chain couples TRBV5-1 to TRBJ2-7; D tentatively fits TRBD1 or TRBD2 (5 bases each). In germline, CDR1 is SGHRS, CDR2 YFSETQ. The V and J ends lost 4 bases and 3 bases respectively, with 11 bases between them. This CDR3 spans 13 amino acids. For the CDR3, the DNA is TGCGCCAGCAGCCAAGGGGAGCTCTACGAGCAGTACTTC. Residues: CASSQGELYEQYF.

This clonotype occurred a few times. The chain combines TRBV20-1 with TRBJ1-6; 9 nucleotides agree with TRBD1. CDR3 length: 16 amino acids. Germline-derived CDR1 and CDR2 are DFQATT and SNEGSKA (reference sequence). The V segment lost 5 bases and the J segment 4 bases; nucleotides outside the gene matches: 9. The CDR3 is CSAGPTGGLYNSPLHF. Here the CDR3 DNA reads TGCAGTGCTGGACCGACAGGGGGGTTGTATAATTCACCCCTCCACTTT.

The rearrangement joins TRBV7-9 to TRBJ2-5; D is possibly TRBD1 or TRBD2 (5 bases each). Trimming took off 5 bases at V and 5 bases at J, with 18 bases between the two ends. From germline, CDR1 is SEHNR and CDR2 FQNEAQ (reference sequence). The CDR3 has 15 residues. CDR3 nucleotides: TGTGCCAGCAGCCCCGAGGTGGGACCCACTGAGACCCAGTACTTC. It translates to CASSPEVGPTETQYF.